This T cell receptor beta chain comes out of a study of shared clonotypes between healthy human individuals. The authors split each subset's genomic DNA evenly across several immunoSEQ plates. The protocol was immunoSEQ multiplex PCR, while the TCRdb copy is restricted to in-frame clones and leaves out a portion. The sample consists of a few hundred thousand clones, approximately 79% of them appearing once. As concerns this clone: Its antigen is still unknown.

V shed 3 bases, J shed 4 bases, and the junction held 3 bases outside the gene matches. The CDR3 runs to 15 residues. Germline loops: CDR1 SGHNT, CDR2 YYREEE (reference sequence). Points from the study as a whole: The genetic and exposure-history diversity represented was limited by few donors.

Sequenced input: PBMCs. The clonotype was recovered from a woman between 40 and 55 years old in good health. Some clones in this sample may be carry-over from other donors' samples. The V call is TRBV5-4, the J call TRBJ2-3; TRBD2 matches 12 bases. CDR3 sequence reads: CASSSTSGSSDTQYF. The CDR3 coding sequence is TGTGCCAGCAGCTCGACTAGCGGGAGTTCAGATACGCAGTATTTT.